The 16 T cell receptor beta chains below all came from one sample that was sequenced in a study of shared clonotypes between healthy human individuals (dated by TCRdb to the early 2020s). Libraries came from the immunoSEQ multiplex PCR assay. The immuneACCESS repertoire file appears here via TCRdb, limited to in-frame rearrangements. These files lack a portion of the clones; in checked studies, under half of the deficit traces to unresolved V genes, and the cause of the others is not known. This sample holds 2 million to 3 million clones; 90% to 95% were observed only once. The top ten clonotypes cover about 0.13% of the sample. Sequencing used naive CD4+ T cells sorted from blood. Taken with the paper, the label for cell subset or site translates to: CD45RA+ positively selected. All receptors derive from a man younger than 30 in good health.

The rearrangement links TRBV19 to TRBJ1-5; 8 positions match TRBD1. Per germline, CDR1 LNHDA and CDR2 SQIVND (reference sequence). The CDR3 sequence is 16 residues long. Trimming at V came to 0 bases and at J to 4 bases, leaving 5 bases not matched to a gene. CDR3 sequence: CASSIEGGTGNQPQHF. In DNA, the CDR3 is TGTGCCAGTAGTATAGAGGGGGGGACAGGAAATCAGCCCCAGCATTTT.

Worth noting for this clone: Its ends do not fully match the called genes, so a read error is possible. The J gene is TRBJ2-1, the V gene TRBV30; D gene uncertain. Germline CDR1 is GTSNPN and CDR2 is SVGIG (reference sequence). The CDR3 length is 13 residues. The CDR3 coding sequence is TGTGCCAGGAGCACCAAAAAGGGCAATGAGCAGTTCTTC. It is translated as CARSTKKGNEQFF.

The chain joins TRBV10-2 to TRBJ2-7; 7 bases line up with TRBD2. J lost 5 bases, V lost 11 bases, and 6 bases had no gene match. The germline V gene encodes CDR1 WSHSY and CDR2 SAAADI. The CDR3 length is 11 residues. CDR3 in amino acids: CAVGGNHEQYF. For the CDR3, the DNA is TGCGCCGTCGGGGGGAACCACGAGCAGTACTTC.

V gene TRBV5-1 combines with J gene TRBJ2-4, with D uncertain. Germline V lookup: CDR1 SGHRS, CDR2 YFSETQ. V gave up 5 bases and J gave up 2 bases, with 11 bases separating them. The CDR3 runs 14 residues. As DNA, the CDR3 is TGCGCCAGCAGGGATAGGCCTACCAAAAACATTCAGTACTTC. Its translation: CASRDRPTKNIQYF.

CDR3 sequence: CASSYPPPSPLYGYTF. CDR3 sequence (DNA): TGTGCCAGCAGTTATCCCCCTCCGTCGCCGCTGTATGGCTACACCTTC. The chain couples TRBV28 to TRBJ1-2; D is undetermined. Germline V gene data show CDR1 as MDHEN and CDR2 as SYDVKM. The CDR3 has 16 amino acids. Trimming cost V 4 bases and J 5 bases, with 20 bases left between them.

On this clone itself: Other DNA sequences in this specimen translate into the identical CDR3. The CDR3 loop is CASSLGGASTDTQYF. Written as DNA, the CDR3 is TGTGCCAGCAGCTTAGGGGGGGCGTCGACAGATACGCAGTATTTT. This chain joins TRBV7-8 and TRBJ2-3, with D perhaps TRBD1 or TRBD2 (6 bases each). The CDR3 spans 15 residues. Looked up from germline, CDR1 is SGHVS and CDR2 is FQNEAQ. V was cut by 1 base and J by 3 bases, with 11 bases left in between.

On this clone: The sample holds other DNA sequences that translate to the same CDR3. The chain has TRBV6-6 and TRBJ2-2; 8 positions agree with TRBD1. Germline CDR1 reads MNHNY; CDR2 reads SVGAGI (reference sequence). J lost 1 base, V lost 6 bases, and 1 base had no gene match. The CDR3 runs to 14 residues. The CDR3 region has the DNA TGTGCCAGCAGCGACAGGGGGAACACCGGGGAGCTGTTTTTT. Protein: CASSDRGNTGELFF.

This sequence joins TRBV29-1 and TRBJ1-5; tentative D call: TRBD1 (6 bases). CDR3 size: 14 residues. The V end was cut by 7 bases, the J end by 1 base, with 14 bases between. The germline gives CDR1 SQVTM, CDR2 ANQGSEA. The CDR3 DNA follows: TGCAGCGCTCTCAGGGGTGACAGCAATCAGCCCCAGCATTTT. Its protein is CSALRGDSNQPQHF.

The CDR3 loop reads CASSPPALPYEQYF. The CDR3 nucleotides read TGTGCCAGCTCACCACCGGCGCTCCCCTACGAGCAGTACTTC. The chain is built from TRBV18 and TRBJ2-7; D remains ambiguous. Trimming left V 0 bases short and J 2 bases short, with 8 bases between. Germline loops: CDR1 KGHSH, CDR2 LQKENI. This CDR3 is 14 amino acids long.

The chain links TRBV27 to TRBJ2-7, with D perhaps TRBD1 or TRBD2 (5 bases each). Trimming removed 2 bases at V and 4 bases at J, with 15 bases between. The V gene's germline CDR1 is MNHEY and CDR2 SMNVEV (reference sequence). The CDR3 has 15 amino acids. CDR3 sequence: CASSLSRDRPYEQYF. The CDR3 DNA sequence: TGTGCCAGCAGTTTAAGTCGGGACCGACCTTACGAGCAGTACTTC.

The gene calls are TRBV6-6 and TRBJ2-7; D uncertain. The CDR3 contains 11 residues. V lost 4 bases and J lost 4, with 5 bases in between. Germline V gene lookup returns CDR1 MNHNY and CDR2 SVGAGI (reference sequence). CDR3: CASSWQYEQYF. CDR3 nucleotides: TGTGCCAGCAGTTGGCAGTACGAGCAGTACTTC.

V is TRBV5-6 and J is TRBJ2-1, with 14 bases fitting TRBD2. CDR1 SGHDT and CDR2 YYEEEE come from the germline V gene. V shed 4 bases and J 6 bases; nucleotides not matched to a gene: 12. The CDR3 consists of 18 residues. The CDR3 DNA follows: TGTGCCAGCAGCCCCAACCCGGGACTAGCGGGAGTCGCCAATGAGCAGTTCTTC. Translated, it gives CASSPNPGLAGVANEQFF.

This clone was found once. This chain joins TRBV29-1 and TRBJ2-5, with a tentative D call TRBD2 (6 bases). The CDR3 sequence is 13 residues long. Deletions cut 4 bases from V and 4 bases from J, with 13 bases between. Germline CDR1 reads SQVTM; CDR2 reads ANQGSEA. The CDR3 protein is CSVGAGKRETQYF. In DNA, the CDR3 is TGCAGCGTTGGGGCGGGGAAGAGAGAGACCCAGTACTTC.

This clone has a handful of counts. The gene calls are TRBV19 and TRBJ1-6; the match to TRBD1 covers 8 bases. V lost 9 bases, J lost 10 bases, and 23 bases stayed unmatched. The CDR3 loop spans 18 amino acids. The germline V gene has CDR1 LNHDA and CDR2 SQIVND (reference sequence). The CDR3 nucleotides read TGTGCCAGCACCCCGGGGAGGGCAGGGGGCGAATCCAAGTCACCCCTCCACTTT. Its translation is CASTPGRAGGESKSPLHF.

As concerns this clone: In the same sample, other DNA sequences code for this CDR3. J is TRBJ1-2 and V is TRBV10-1; D remains ambiguous. This CDR3 is 13 amino acids long. Germline V lookup: CDR1 WNHNN, CDR2 SYGVQD (reference sequence). The V and J ends lost 3 bases and 8 bases respectively, with 13 bases between them. CDR3 in amino acids: CASSESRQGGYTF. DNA of the CDR3: TGCGCCAGCAGTGAATCCCGTCAAGGGGGCTACACCTTC.

This sequence joins TRBV18 and TRBJ2-6; TRBD1 agrees at 7 bases. The CDR3 spans 19 residues. Germline CDR1 is KGHSH and CDR2 is LQKENI. The trim removed 2 bases at V and 1 base at J, leaving 11 bases unmatched. CDR3 residues: CASSPRQAGGLSGANVLTF. In DNA form, the CDR3 reads TGTGCCAGCTCACCAAGACAGGCAGGGGGTTTGTCTGGGGCCAACGTCCTGACTTTC.